Each of the 20 T cell receptor beta chains below was sequenced from the same sample in a study of T cell responses to AZD1222 COVID-19 vaccine. Generated by immunoSEQ multiplex PCR, the TCRdb table keeps only in-frame clones and is missing some. The data hold some 130,000 clones, with over 80% observed a single time. The sample in question was peripheral blood, obtained 28 days after the second AZD1222 dose. The receptors derive from an adult who received the AZD1222 COVID-19 vaccine.

The genes are TRBV27 and TRBJ1-6, with unresolved D. Trimming removed 11 bases from V and 3 bases from J, with 14 bases in between. CDR3 length: 14 residues. Germline V gene sequence: CDR1 MNHEY, CDR2 SMNVEV (reference sequence). CDR3 nucleotide sequence: TGTGCCGTGGGTACGCTTCTCTATAATTCACCCCTCCACTTT. It is translated as CAVGTLLYNSPLHF.

This chain links TRBV27 with TRBJ1-1; D remains ambiguous. CDR1 is MNHEY, CDR2 SMNVEV, per germline (reference sequence). The length of the CDR3 is 15 residues. The V gene lost 7 bases and the J gene lost 1 base, with 16 bases spanning the gap. CDR3 region: CASKKGLKGNTEAFF. The CDR3 nucleotides are TGTGCCAGCAAAAAGGGCCTCAAAGGGAACACTGAAGCTTTCTTT.

This chain joins TRBV19 and TRBJ2-7; 8 nucleotides match TRBD2. Germline V gives CDR1 LNHDA, CDR2 SQIVND (reference sequence). The CDR3 has 14 residues. After removal of 6 bases from V and 3 bases from J, the junction contained 7 bases not matched to a gene. The CDR3 is CASRATSEYYEQYF. The CDR3 DNA follows: TGTGCCAGTAGAGCGACTAGCGAATACTACGAGCAGTACTTC.

The chain has TRBV24-1 and TRBJ1-1; a weak D match, TRBD1 (5 bases). Trimming left V 4 bases short and J 5 bases short, with 16 bases between. Germline CDR1 and CDR2: KGHDR and SFDVKD. CDR3 length: 15 amino acids. The CDR3 DNA reads as TGTGCCACCAGTGAGACCGGGACGCAAGATACTGAAGCTTTCTTT. Translated: CATSETGTQDTEAFF.

About this clone itself: Other nucleotide sequences from this sample produce the same CDR3. The CDR3 sequence: CASSLSPGDYGYTF. For the CDR3, the DNA is TGTGCCAGCAGTTTATCGCCAGGGGACTATGGCTACACCTTC. The chain carries TRBV27 and TRBJ1-2; weak D call: TRBD1 (6 bases). The CDR3 runs to 14 residues. Looked up from germline, CDR1 is MNHEY and CDR2 is SMNVEV (reference sequence). V dropped 0 bases and J dropped 3 bases, with 8 bases sitting between them.

On this clone: Other nucleotide sequences from this sample produce the same CDR3. The chain uses TRBV3-1 (or the pseudogene TRBV3-2) and TRBJ2-5; 8 bases are shared with TRBD2. The CDR3 contains 15 residues. Germline V gives CDR1 LGHDT, CDR2 YNNKEL (reference sequence). V lost 4 bases and J lost 11; bases outside the gene matches: 15. CDR3 protein: CASSPLAGGPGGQYF. The DNA of the CDR3 is TGTGCCAGCAGCCCTCTGGCGGGGGGTCCCGGGGGGCAGTACTTC.

V usage is TRBV7-9 and J usage is TRBJ2-3, with D perhaps assigned TRBD1 or TRBD2 (6 bases each). Germline loops: CDR1 SEHNR, CDR2 FQNEAQ (reference sequence). CDR3 length: 17 residues. Trimming left V 5 bases short and J 0 bases short, with 18 bases between. The CDR3 protein is CASSPHLGGGSTDTQYF. In nucleotides, the CDR3 is TGTGCCAGCAGCCCTCATCTCGGGGGCGGGAGCACAGATACGCAGTATTTT.

This rearrangement joins TRBV28 to TRBJ1-5, with 9 positions matching TRBD1. This CDR3 is 15 amino acids long. CDR1 and CDR2 (germline): MDHEN, SYDVKM. Unmatched junction bases numbered 6, after V lost 4 bases and J lost 5 bases. In DNA form, the CDR3 reads TGTGCCAGCAGTTGGGGACAGGGAGGACATCAGCCCCAGCATTTT. This gives the protein CASSWGQGGHQPQHF.

CDR3 bases: TGTGCCAGCAGCCCCGGGACAGTGAGTTCACCCCTCCACTTT. Its protein product is CASSPGTVSSPLHF. V gene TRBV7-2 combines with J gene TRBJ1-6; 7 nucleotides agree with TRBD1. Germline loops: CDR1 SGHTA, CDR2 FQGNSA. This CDR3 is built from 14 residues. V was pared by 5 bases and J by 9 bases, with 7 bases of the junction left unmatched. The full variable domain, in which reference TRBV7-2 and TRBJ1-6 provide the parts outside the CDR3, is GAGVSQSPSNKVTEKGKDVELRCDPISGHTALYWYRQSLGQGLEFLIYFQGNSAPDKSGLPSDRFSAERTGGSVSTLTIQRTQQEDSAVYLCASSPGTVSSPLHFGNGTRLTVT.

This rearrangement joins TRBV11-2 to TRBJ1-2; no reliable D call. CDR3 length: 13 residues. Trimming shortened V by 1 base and J by 2 bases, and 5 bases separated the two germline ends. Germline-derived CDR1 and CDR2 are SGHAT and FQNNGV. DNA of the CDR3: TGTGCCAGCAGCTTAGGTCAGAACTATGGCTACACCTTC. Protein product: CASSLGQNYGYTF.

The chain joins TRBV29-1 to TRBJ1-2, with D perhaps TRBD1 (5 bases). CDR3 length: 12 amino acids. The V end was cut by 3 bases, the J end by 8 bases, with 13 bases between. Germline assignment: CDR1 SQVTM and CDR2 ANQGSEA. CDR3 sequence reads: CSVDRFQGGYTF. The CDR3 DNA reads as TGCAGCGTTGATCGTTTCCAGGGAGGCTACACCTTC.

This clone was found once. The chain is built from TRBV11-1 and TRBJ2-2; D tentatively fits TRBD1 or TRBD2 (6 bases each). This CDR3 has 15 residues. From germline, CDR1 is SGHAT and CDR2 FQDESV (reference sequence). Trimming shortened V by 2 bases and J by 5 bases, and 12 bases separated the two germline ends. DNA of the CDR3: TGTGCCAGCAGCTTAATCTTAGGGGGGACCGGGGAGCTGTTTTTT. This sequence encodes CASSLILGGTGELFF.

The chain joins TRBV7-2 to TRBJ1-6; D unclear. Germline CDR1 and CDR2: SGHTA and FQGNSA. V shed 1 base and J shed 10 bases, with 8 bases lying between them. The CDR3 loop spans 13 amino acids. In DNA form, the CDR3 reads TGTGCCAGCAGCTTAGTTATGGGATCACCCCTCCACTTT. Its translation: CASSLVMGSPLHF.

This clone has a handful of counts. This chain joins TRBV5-4 and TRBJ1-6; 8 bases align to TRBD1. Trimming at V came to 4 bases and at J to 5 bases, leaving 8 bases not matched to a gene. Germline-derived CDR1 and CDR2 are SGHNT and YYREEE (reference sequence). The CDR3 spans 16 residues. The CDR3 protein is CASSTRGPLDNSPLHF. The CDR3 DNA follows: TGTGCCAGCAGCACCAGGGGGCCCCTAGATAATTCACCCCTCCACTTT.

This clone was observed once. Written as DNA, the CDR3 is TGCAGTGCTAGCGAGTATGGCTACACCTTC. Residues: CSASEYGYTF. This chain connects TRBV20-1 to TRBJ1-2; no definite D call. Germline CDR1 DFQATT, CDR2 SNEGSKA (reference sequence). There are 10 residues in the CDR3. The ends were cut back, 3 bases at V and 5 bases at J, with 4 bases in the middle.

The genes are TRBV15 and TRBJ1-2; possible D gene TRBD1, 5 bases. Germline loops: CDR1 LNHNV, CDR2 YYDKDF (reference sequence). V was cut by 5 bases and J by 6 bases, with 22 bases left in between. The CDR3 sequence is 16 residues long. CDR3 loop: CATSGTWTTIADGYTF. Written as DNA, the CDR3 is TGTGCCACCAGCGGGACCTGGACGACGATTGCTGATGGCTACACCTTC.

This chain uses TRBV10-3 with TRBJ2-3, with D perhaps matching TRBD2 (5 bases). The CDR3 runs to 14 residues. CDR1 and CDR2 (germline): ENHRY, SYGVKD. V gave up 8 bases and J gave up 3 bases, with 15 bases separating them. The CDR3 DNA reads as TGTGCCATCGGAAGATCGTCGGGGACAGATACGCAGTATTTT. Translated, it gives CAIGRSSGTDTQYF.

The chain carries TRBV28 and TRBJ1-2; tentative D call: TRBD1 (5 bases). Looked up from germline, CDR1 is MDHEN and CDR2 is SYDVKM. There are 14 residues in the CDR3. Trimming pared 5 bases from V and 4 bases from J, leaving 14 bases between. The CDR3 DNA sequence: TGTGCCAGCAGTGTTATGGGGCCAACCTATGGCTACACCTTC. Encoded protein: CASSVMGPTYGYTF.

This chain joins TRBV5-5 and TRBJ1-6, with D maybe TRBD1 (5 bases). V was clipped by 5 bases and J by 5 bases, with 8 bases between them. This CDR3 has 13 residues. Germline assignment: CDR1 SGHKS and CDR2 YYEKEE (reference sequence). The CDR3, as DNA: TGTGCCAGCAGTCGGGGGAATAATTCACCCCTCCACTTT. This sequence encodes CASSRGNNSPLHF.

This chain joins TRBV5-4 and TRBJ1-3; 9 bases agree with TRBD1. The CDR3 has 16 amino acids. Germline lookup yields CDR1 SGHNT and CDR2 YYREEE (reference sequence). The V segment lost 0 bases and the J segment 2 bases; nucleotides outside the gene matches: 3. The CDR3, as DNA: TGTGCCAGCAGCTTGGGGGGGGACAGGGCTGGAAACACCATATATTTT. Encoded protein: CASSLGGDRAGNTIYF.